A selection of T cell receptor beta chains follows, all from one sample in a study of CD8 T cells in ankylosing spondylitis. TCRdb used MiXCR to reprocess the 5' RACE reads, holding one entry per CDR3 protein. The table includes fewer than 650,000 distinct CDR3 sequences, approximately 11% detected once. The sample consisted of blood, either unsorted or a sorted T cell fraction (not recorded which). These receptors originate from a male donor with ankylosing spondylitis. The conserved cysteine and the conserved F or W are not part of the CDR3 here.

TRBV20-1 SARGGGGDGYT
TRBV12-3/TRBV12-4 ASNLSGRGTGELF
TRBV2 ASTLAGEGHEQY
TRBV18 ASSPGVNRGVAF
TRBV12-3/TRBV12-4 ASSTALAGGNIQY
TRBV20-1 SLLQAGVQTQY
TRBV6-2/TRBV6-3 ASSWTSGRPQETQY
TRBV19 ASSFGLRSSYEQY
TRBV20-1 SARAPDEQF
TRBV2 ASSEGGTAKNIQY
TRBV24-1 ATSTPKGLQNTGELF
TRBV20-1 SAIQAGLQETQY
TRBV5-5 ASSFFLSRGADTQY
TRBV10-3 AISESEHEYNEQF
TRBV7-2 ASSQLRGQEQPQH
TRBV5-1 ASSLGQELF
TRBV2 ASSELAGETDTQY
TRBV7-2 ASSPAGFGNQPQH
TRBV7-2 AAGVGASGSNTGELF
TRBV5-6 ASSLGEGRNEQF
TRBV6-5 ASSYAGGGSYNEQF
TRBV5-1 ASSIDRARTGELF
TRBV27 ASRLGGRAGDTQY
TRBV10-1 ASRENRLAGDTQY
TRBV7-2 ASSLEGTVTNEQF
TRBV20-1 SARVGLAGYSTDTQY
TRBV6-1 ASRGQFGQPQH
TRBV29-1 SVQTSGEETQY
TRBV2 ASSPRWGRGEKLF
TRBV29-1 SAATGAPYEQY
TRBV5-1 ASSLVPSSLTDTQY
TRBV4-2 ASSQDSSYRNYEQY
TRBV12-3/TRBV12-4 ASSRDRAAEAF
TRBV20-1 SARRRDNEQF
TRBV6-2/TRBV6-3 ASSYSPGQGGRKSPLH
TRBV20-1 SARWWGNTEAF
TRBV25-1 ASSEFEGNYGYT
TRBV7-8 ASSLELGNSPLH
TRBV7-9 ASSLRSSGEPYEQY
TRBV5-1 ASSLEGQRTYGYT
TRBV3-1 ASSPRQGASEAF
TRBV11-2 ASSLGRTRDLIYNEQF
TRBV3-1 ASSLGGAETGELF
TRBV24-1 ATSDVGGHYNEQF
TRBV27 ASSGSASTDTQY
TRBV5-1 ASSLVTSGRTDTQY
TRBV4-1 ASSPGQGIINEQF
TRBV12-3/TRBV12-4 ASREWDREDQPQH